The T cell receptor (beta chain) under discussion was sequenced for a study of T cell responses to AZD1222 COVID-19 vaccine. Study conclusions and caveats: A reported finding is that nearly half of spike-specific TCRs target unmutated variant regions. White British people made up most donors, females outnumbered males, and clonal diversity was possibly underestimated. Seropositive status at baseline applied to only a handful of AZD1222 recipients. The repertoires were collected only after the peak T cell response.

This CDR3 contains 17 residues. V lost 5 bases to trimming and J lost 7 bases; unmatched junction nucleotides: 16. CDR1 and CDR2 (germline): LNHDA, SQIVND (reference sequence). This clone was seen once. What it recognizes is unknown. Data came from immunoSEQ multiplex PCR; TCRdb stores just in-frame clones and leaves some out. The data contain more than 150,000 clones, 85% to 90% of them singletons. The TCR originated in an adult in good health. This specimen consisted of peripheral blood, obtained on day 0 of MenACWY control vaccination. This chain uses TRBV19 with TRBJ2-7; the match to TRBD2 covers 11 bases. The CDR3 nucleotides read TGTGCCAGTAGTTATGGGCTAGCGGGGGGTCGGACGTTGGAGCAGTACTTC. Translation gives CASSYGLAGGRTLEQYF.